What follows are 27 T cell receptor beta chains derived from one specimen sequenced in a study of CD8+CD57+ T cells in acquired aplastic anemia. The template for TCR beta VDJ and CDR3 sequence profiling was genomic DNA. TCRdb re-analysed the reads in MiXCR, keeping a single row per CDR3 protein. The sample includes about 190,000 distinct CDR3 sequences, roughly 64% of them seen just once. Specimen: sorted CD4+, CD8+, or CD8+CD57+ T cells (not recorded which) from PBMCs. All receptors derive from a human donor with severe aplastic anemia or a healthy control (not recorded which).

In DNA form, the CDR3 reads TGTGCCAGCAGTTACGGTGCAGGAGACTACGAGCAGTACTTC. As protein: CASSYGAGDYEQYF. The gene calls are TRBV6-6 and TRBJ2-7; D is ambiguous. Germline lookup yields CDR1 MNHNY and CDR2 SVGAGI (reference sequence). The CDR3 is 14 residues long. V was trimmed by 2 bases and J by 3 bases, leaving 11 bases between them.

The rearrangement joins TRBV29-1 to TRBJ2-5; TRBD1 is a possible D gene (5 bases). The CDR3 has 13 residues. Germline CDR1 and CDR2: SQVTM and ANQGSEA. The V end was cut by 8 bases, the J end by 3 bases, with 16 bases between. The CDR3 region is CSRVGQRKETQYF. The CDR3 DNA reads TGCAGCCGGGTAGGACAAAGAAAAGAGACCCAGTACTTC.

As for this clonotype: Sequence at one end of the junction differs from germline and may be a read error. V gene TRBV5-1 combines with J gene TRBJ2-2; D is ambiguous. In germline, CDR1 is SGHRS, CDR2 YFSETQ. The CDR3 runs 12 residues. Here the CDR3 DNA reads TGTGCCAGCAGCGTGCCCGGGGGGGAGCTGTTTTTT. Translation: CASSVPGGELFF.

J is TRBJ2-3 and V is TRBV24-1; 10 bases align to TRBD1. Germline CDR1 is KGHDR and CDR2 is SFDVKD. There are 15 residues in the CDR3. The junction had 4 bases not matched to a gene; V was cut back by 3 bases and J by 5 bases. The CDR3 region has the DNA TGTGCCACCAGTGATCCAGGACAGGGGGGAGATACGCAGTATTTT. Protein product: CATSDPGQGGDTQYF.

The chain employs TRBV12-3 or TRBV12-4 and TRBJ2-2, with 7 nucleotides matching TRBD1. This CDR3 has 12 amino acids. V trimming: 5 bases; J trimming: 7 bases; junction bases outside the gene matches: 1. CDR3 protein: CASSRDSGELFF. The CDR3 DNA sequence: TGTGCCAGCAGTCGGGACAGCGGGGAGCTGTTTTTT.

This clonotype was seen once. The chain couples TRBV11-1 to TRBJ2-3; D gene ambiguous. The V and J ends lost 5 bases and 7 bases respectively, with 10 bases between them. This CDR3 comprises 12 residues. Germline assignment: CDR1 SGHAT and CDR2 FQDESV (reference sequence). The chain's CDR3 is CASSHGLYTQYF. As DNA, the CDR3 is TGTGCCAGCAGCCATGGCCTTTATACGCAGTATTTT.

This clonotype occurred once. A read error is likely, as this CDR3 ends without the conserved phenylalanine or tryptophan. The genes are TRBV7-9 and TRBJ1-2, with a possible D match to TRBD1 (5 bases). Between the trimmed V and J ends, which lost 5 bases and 4 bases, there was a span of 17 bases. The CDR3 covers 15 residues. Germline lookup yields CDR1 SEHNR and CDR2 FQNEAQ (reference sequence). CDR3 bases: TGTGCCAGCAGCCCAGGAGACAGTTTAAGCTATGGCTACACCCTC. Encoded protein: CASSPGDSLSYGYTL.

The chain employs TRBV5-1 and TRBJ2-3; 11 positions agree with TRBD1. The germline CDR1 and CDR2 sequences are SGHRS and YFSETQ. The CDR3 loop spans 16 amino acids. Trimming removed 4 bases from V and 5 bases from J; junction bases left unmatched: 9. The CDR3 loop reads CASSVPLGTGGDTQYF. The CDR3 bases are TGCGCCAGCAGCGTACCTCTCGGGACAGGGGGAGATACGCAGTATTTT.

There are many counts of this clonotype. The chain links TRBV15 to TRBJ1-6; TRBD1 matches at 9 bases. Germline CDR1 is LNHNV and CDR2 is YYDKDF (reference sequence). V lost 2 bases, J lost 9 bases, and 5 bases stayed unmatched. CDR3 length: 15 residues. In DNA, the CDR3 is TGTGCCACCAGCAGATACGTGGGACAGGGTTCACCCCTCCACTTT. As protein: CATSRYVGQGSPLHF.

V is TRBV10-1 and J is TRBJ1-1; D unresolved. The CDR3 is made up of 16 amino acids. The V end lost 6 bases, the J end lost 3 bases, and 20 bases lay between the germline ends. In germline, CDR1 is WNHNN, CDR2 SYGVQD (reference sequence). Here the CDR3 DNA reads TGCGCCAGCAGAAGAGCTCCGGGTCCCCGAGACACTGAAGCTTTCTTT. Its translation is CASRRAPGPRDTEAFF.

Points on this clonotype: At one end the junction does not follow the germline gene, possibly because of a read error. The CDR3 nucleotides read TGTGCCAGCAGTTCAGTAGGGTACGAGCAGTACTTC. Translating it yields CASSSVGYEQYF. V usage is TRBV24-1 and J usage is TRBJ2-7; D unclear. The germline V gene encodes CDR1 KGHDR and CDR2 SFDVKD. The CDR3 spans 12 residues.

As for this clonotype: This may arise from a read error, as a much more abundant clone is one base away. The gene calls are TRBV10-3 and TRBJ2-1, with 11 bases fitting TRBD1. Germline assignment: CDR1 ENHRY and CDR2 SYGVKD. The CDR3 length is 17 residues. After removal of 3 bases from V and 7 bases from J, the junction contained 11 bases not matched to a gene. The CDR3 reads CAISDGRDRGVTNEQFF. The CDR3 DNA follows: TGTGCCATCAGTGACGGCCGGGACAGGGGGGTAACTAATGAGCAGTTCTTC.

This rearrangement joins TRBV5-1 to TRBJ1-2, with a tentative D call TRBD1 (5 bases). V dropped 7 bases and J dropped 4 bases, with 20 bases sitting between them. Per germline, CDR1 SGHRS and CDR2 YFSETQ. The CDR3 extends over 15 amino acids. The CDR3 sequence is CASGHGGPSGYGYTF. Written as DNA, the CDR3 is TGCGCCAGCGGACATGGCGGGCCCTCTGGCTATGGCTACACCTTC. Complete variable domain (other parts from reference TRBV5-1 and TRBJ1-2): KAGVTQTPRYLIKTRGQQVTLSCSPISGHRSVSWYQQTPGQGLQFLFEYFSETQRNKGNFPGRFSGRQFSNSRSEMNVSTLELGDSALYLCASGHGGPSGYGYTFGSGTRLTVV.

As to this clonotype: Mismatch with germline at one junction end may stem from a read error. This chain uses TRBV20-1 with TRBJ2-3, with a weak D call TRBD2 (5 bases). Germline loops: CDR1 DFQATT, CDR2 SNEGSKA (reference sequence). The CDR3 is 14 residues long. CDR3 residues: CSARGRSSTDTQCF. The CDR3, as DNA: TGCAGTGCAAGAGGGCGGTCTAGCACAGATACGCAGTGTTTT.

The CDR3 DNA reads TGTGCCAGCAGACCCCTAGCGGGGGGAGTAGATACGCAGTATTTT. This codes for CASRPLAGGVDTQYF. The chain joins TRBV27 to TRBJ2-3, with TRBD2 matching 11 bases. The CDR3 runs to 15 residues. J lost 5 bases, V lost 6 bases, and 7 bases had no gene match. From germline, CDR1 is MNHEY and CDR2 SMNVEV (reference sequence).

This clonotype was counted a few times. The rearrangement links TRBV10-3 to TRBJ1-2; a weak D match, TRBD1 (6 bases). Trimming removed 4 bases from V and 1 base from J, with 22 bases in between. This CDR3 region has 18 residues. Germline V gene sequence: CDR1 ENHRY, CDR2 SYGVKD. As DNA, the CDR3 is TGTGCCATCAGTGCGATACAGAGGACAGAGCAAAGTAACTATGGCTACACCTTC. It encodes CAISAIQRTEQSNYGYTF.

This clonotype was counted between two and nine times. This sequence joins TRBV15 and TRBJ2-2; D gene uncertain. Germline V lookup: CDR1 LNHNV, CDR2 YYDKDF (reference sequence). V was pared by 1 base and J by 8 bases, with 14 bases between. CDR3 length: 15 amino acids. The CDR3 loop is CATSRGTVLSGELFF. As DNA, the CDR3 is TGTGCCACCAGCAGAGGAACAGTGCTATCAGGGGAGCTGTTTTTT. Based on the CDR3 plus reference TRBV15 and TRBJ2-2, the full variable domain is DAMVIQNPRYQVTQFGKPVTLSCSQTLNHNVMYWYQQKSSQAPKLLFHYYDKDFNNEADTPDNFQSRRPNTSFCFLDIRSPGLGDTAMYLCATSRGTVLSGELFFGEGSRLTVL.

The chain couples TRBV19 to TRBJ2-7; no clear D. From germline, CDR1 is LNHDA and CDR2 SQIVND (reference sequence). The CDR3 contains 14 residues. Trimming pared 9 bases from V and 2 bases from J, leaving 17 bases between. The CDR3 spells CASSFLDRPYEQYF. CDR3 nucleotide sequence: TGTGCCAGCAGCTTTCTTGATCGGCCCTACGAGCAGTACTTC.

This clonotype was seen a handful of times. CDR3 region: CSVPLATNEQFF. The CDR3 bases are TGCAGCGTCCCACTAGCGACCAATGAGCAGTTCTTC. V and J are TRBV29-1 and TRBJ2-1, with 7 bases that match TRBD2. From germline, CDR1 is SQVTM and CDR2 ANQGSEA. The V segment lost 6 bases and the J segment 6 bases; nucleotides outside the gene matches: 5. This CDR3 is 12 amino acids long.

This chain joins TRBV20-1 and TRBJ2-7; 9 nucleotides match TRBD1. Germline V gene sequence: CDR1 DFQATT, CDR2 SNEGSKA (reference sequence). Trimming cost V 0 bases and J 3 bases; bases outside gene matches: 3. The CDR3 sequence is 14 residues long. The CDR3: CSAREPGQGYEQYF. The CDR3 DNA follows: TGCAGTGCTAGAGAACCGGGACAGGGCTACGAGCAGTACTTC.

This chain connects TRBV7-6 to TRBJ2-5, with 7 bases matching TRBD1. The CDR3 totals 13 residues. The V gene end was trimmed by 8 bases and the J gene end by 0 bases; junction bases not matched to a gene: 3. Germline CDR1 SGHVS, CDR2 FNYEAQ. The CDR3 spells CASSTGNQETQYF. For the CDR3, the DNA is TGTGCCAGCTCGACAGGGAACCAAGAGACCCAGTACTTC.

The chain has TRBV5-8 and TRBJ2-7; D possibly corresponds to TRBD1 (6 bases). The better agreement between TRBJ2-5 and the DNA end casts doubt on the J call. Germline CDR1 SGHTS, CDR2 YDEGEE. This CDR3 has 14 amino acids. CDR3 DNA: TGTGCCAGCAGCGGATCAGGGGACCAAGAGACCCAGTACTTC. Translating it yields CASSGSGDQETQYF.

This clonotype was seen repeatedly, ten times or more. The chain joins TRBV27 to TRBJ2-2, with D unclear. CDR1 is MNHEY, CDR2 SMNVEV, per germline (reference sequence). There are 14 residues in the CDR3. V was trimmed by 2 bases and J by 7 bases, leaving 11 bases between them. The CDR3 DNA follows: TGTGCCAGCAGTTTAGGAAGGTACGGCGGGGAGCTGTTTTTT. This sequence encodes CASSLGRYGGELFF.

V and J are TRBV29-1 and TRBJ1-6; D ambiguous. Per the germline V gene, CDR1 is SQVTM and CDR2 is ANQGSEA. The CDR3 covers 15 residues. V shed 6 bases and J shed 7 bases, with 19 bases lying between them. This CDR3 is CSVTLSVDVNSPLHF. The CDR3 DNA follows: TGCAGCGTGACCCTTTCGGTAGACGTCAATTCACCCCTCCACTTT. The full variable domain, in which reference TRBV29-1 and TRBJ1-6 provide the parts outside the CDR3, is SAVISQKPSRDICQRGTSLTIQCQVDSQVTMMFWYRQQPGQSLTLIATANQGSEATYESGFVIDKFPISRPNLTFSTLTVSNMSPEDSSIYLCSVTLSVDVNSPLHFGNGTRLTVT.

There are a few counts of this clonotype. The chain uses TRBV12-3 or TRBV12-4 and TRBJ1-2; D not resolved. CDR3 length: 12 amino acids. Trimming shortened V by 2 bases and J by 1 base, and 2 bases separated the two germline ends. CDR3 nucleotides: TGTGCCAGCAGTTTAAATAACTATGGCTACACCTTC. This translates into CASSLNNYGYTF.

The chain has TRBV9 and TRBJ2-7, with a tentative D call TRBD1 (5 bases). The CDR3 is 15 amino acids. The germline V gene encodes CDR1 SGDLS and CDR2 YYNGEE. V lost 4 bases to trimming and J lost 3 bases, with 17 bases between them. CDR3 DNA: TGTGCCAGCAGCCCCGGACCCCCAGGGCACTACGAGCAGTACTTC. Residues: CASSPGPPGHYEQYF.

This clonotype was seen a single time. The rearrangement links TRBV15 to TRBJ2-7; D gene ambiguous. V lost 0 bases and J 2 bases, leaving 5 bases between the germline ends. Germline CDR1 LNHNV, CDR2 YYDKDF (reference sequence). This CDR3 has 13 residues. CDR3 sequence (DNA): TGTGCCACCAGCAGAGATTCGGCCTACGAGCAGTACTTC. It codes for CATSRDSAYEQYF.